These 6 T cell receptor beta chains were sequenced from one sample in a study of somatic mutations in cytotoxic T cells in rheumatoid arthritis. Clones were sequenced by immunoSEQ multiplex PCR, and TCRdb holds only the in-frame ones, with some missing. This repertoire shows some 30,000 clones, around 87% found once; its top ten account for over 7.5%. The sequenced sample consisted of CD8+ T cells sorted from blood. These receptors all come from an adult with rheumatoid arthritis.

About this clone itself: The junction departs from germline at one end; a sequencing error may be responsible. The V and J genes are TRBV4-1 and TRBJ1-1; D possibly corresponds to TRBD1 (6 bases). The CDR3 loop spans 15 amino acids. Germline CDR1 and CDR2: MGHRA and YSYEKL. In DNA form, the CDR3 reads TGCGCCAGCGGCCAGACAGGTCTCATGAACACTGAAGCTTTCTTT. Translation gives CASGQTGLMNTEAFF.

The DNA for the CDR3 is TGTGCCAGCAGCGTGGACTTCGTTAATGAGCAGTTCTTC. This gives the protein CASSVDFVNEQFF. This rearrangement joins TRBV9 to TRBJ2-1, with D tentatively TRBD2 (5 bases). The CDR3 totals 13 residues. Germline-derived CDR1 and CDR2 are SGDLS and YYNGEE. Trimming cost V 2 bases and J 7 bases, with 10 bases left between them.

The V and J genes are TRBV27 and TRBJ2-7, with D tentatively TRBD1 (5 bases). The ends were cut back, 4 bases at V and 7 bases at J, with 11 bases in the middle. CDR3 length: 12 amino acids. CDR1 and CDR2 (germline): MNHEY, SMNVEV (reference sequence). CDR3 bases: TGTGCCAGCAGTTCATCCCGACAGGAGCAGTACTTC. Encoded protein: CASSSSRQEQYF.

This chain links TRBV6-1 with TRBJ1-1, with D uncertain. This CDR3 region has 12 residues. V gave up 7 bases and J gave up 11 bases, with 17 bases separating them. The germline V gene has CDR1 MNHNS and CDR2 SASEGT. CDR3 coding DNA: TGTGCCAGCACCGGGTCGCGGAACGGCGCTTTCTTT. It is translated as CASTGSRNGAFF.

The chain links TRBV19 to TRBJ1-5; TRBD1 aligns across 7 bases. There are 16 residues in the CDR3. In germline, CDR1 is LNHDA, CDR2 SQIVND (reference sequence). With V trimmed by 6 bases and J by 3 bases, 11 bases remained unmatched. The CDR3, as DNA: TGTGCCAGTAGGGCTGACAGGGCCAGACCCAATCAGCCCCAGCATTTT. As protein: CASRADRARPNQPQHF.

The rearrangement links TRBV10-3 to TRBJ1-2; TRBD1 might be the D (5 bases). This CDR3 region has 15 residues. Trimming removed 3 bases at V and 6 bases at J, with 17 bases between. The germline V gene encodes CDR1 ENHRY and CDR2 SYGVKD. The CDR3 DNA reads as TGTGCCATCAGTGATGTCGACAGAAGAATGGATGGCTACACCTTC. This sequence encodes CAISDVDRRMDGYTF.